The source of this TCR beta chain is a study of blood T cells in healthy people across ages. As to this clonotype: The antigen remains undetermined. At one boundary the junction diverges from the germline segment, which might be a read error.

The authors ran a second PCR of about 7 to 11 cycles using a sample-barcoded 5' primer and a J-beta primer mix. Sequencing yielded, for each sample, at least 2.5 million paired-end reads carrying CDR3. Each CDR3 protein gets one entry after TCRdb re-called the 5' RACE reads with MiXCR. Among approximately 1,000,000 distinct CDR3 sequences listed, 35% to 45% were seen once. Study outcomes and limitations: Roughly linear age-related decline in beta diversity appeared, significant by age 40.

This CDR3 has 15 amino acids. Per the germline V gene, CDR1 is SEHNR and CDR2 is FQNEAQ (reference sequence). Every donor provided roughly 10 milliliters of peripheral blood. The extraction recovered at least 5.5 micrograms of total RNA per sample. The sequence came from a man between 18 and 35 years old in good health. Sequenced: blood. V usage is TRBV7-9 and J usage is TRBJ2-1, with D possibly matching TRBD1 (6 bases). The CDR3 coding sequence is TGTGCCAACAGCTCCAGACAGGCTTCCTACAATGAGCAGTTCTTC. Translating it yields CANSSRQASYNEQFF.